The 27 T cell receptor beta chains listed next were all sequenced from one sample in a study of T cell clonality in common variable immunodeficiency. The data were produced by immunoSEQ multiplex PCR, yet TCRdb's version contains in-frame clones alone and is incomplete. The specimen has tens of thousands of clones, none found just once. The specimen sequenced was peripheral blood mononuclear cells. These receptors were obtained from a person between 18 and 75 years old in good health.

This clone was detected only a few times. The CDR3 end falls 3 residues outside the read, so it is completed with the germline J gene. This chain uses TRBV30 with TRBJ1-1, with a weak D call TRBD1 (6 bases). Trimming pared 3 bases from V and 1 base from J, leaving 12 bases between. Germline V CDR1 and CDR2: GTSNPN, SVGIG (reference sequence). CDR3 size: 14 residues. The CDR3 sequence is CAWRYGTPNTEAFF. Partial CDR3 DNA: TGTGCCTGGAGATACGGGACACCGAACACTGAA.

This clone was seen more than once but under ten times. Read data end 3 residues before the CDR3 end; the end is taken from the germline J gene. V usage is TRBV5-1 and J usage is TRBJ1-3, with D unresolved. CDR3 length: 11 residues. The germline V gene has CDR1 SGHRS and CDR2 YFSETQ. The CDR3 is CASSLAGTIYF. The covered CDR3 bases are TGCGCCAGCAGCTTGGCCGGGACC.

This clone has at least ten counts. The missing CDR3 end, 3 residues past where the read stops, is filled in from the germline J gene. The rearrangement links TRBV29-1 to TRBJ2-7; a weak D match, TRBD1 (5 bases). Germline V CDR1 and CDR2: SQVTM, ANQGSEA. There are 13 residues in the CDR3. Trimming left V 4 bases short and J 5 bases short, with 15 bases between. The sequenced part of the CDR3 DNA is TGCAGCGTTGTGTTCAGGGAACGGGACGAG. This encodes CSVVFRERDE. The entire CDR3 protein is CSVVFRERDEQYF.

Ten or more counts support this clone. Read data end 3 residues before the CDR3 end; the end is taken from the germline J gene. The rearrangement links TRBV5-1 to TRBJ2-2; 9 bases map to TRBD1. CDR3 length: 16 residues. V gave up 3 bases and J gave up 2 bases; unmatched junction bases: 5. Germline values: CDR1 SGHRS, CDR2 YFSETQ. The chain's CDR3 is CASSSPGQGNTGELFF. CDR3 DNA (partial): TGCGCCAGCAGCTCCCCGGGACAGGGAAACACCGGGGAG. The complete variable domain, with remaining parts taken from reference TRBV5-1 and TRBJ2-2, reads KAGVTQTPRYLIKTRGQQVTLSCSPISGHRSVSWYQQTPGQGLQFLFEYFSETQRNKGNFPGRFSGRQFSNSRSEMNVSTLELGDSALYLCASSSPGQGNTGELFFGEGSRLTVL.

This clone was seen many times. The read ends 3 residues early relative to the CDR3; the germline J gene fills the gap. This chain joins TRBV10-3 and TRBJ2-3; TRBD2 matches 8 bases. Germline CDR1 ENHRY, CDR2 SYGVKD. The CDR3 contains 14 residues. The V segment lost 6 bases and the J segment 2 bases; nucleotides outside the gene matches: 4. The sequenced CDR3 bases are TGTGCCATCAGCCTAGCGGGCCCCACAGATACG. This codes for CAISLAGPTDT. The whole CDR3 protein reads CAISLAGPTDTQYF.

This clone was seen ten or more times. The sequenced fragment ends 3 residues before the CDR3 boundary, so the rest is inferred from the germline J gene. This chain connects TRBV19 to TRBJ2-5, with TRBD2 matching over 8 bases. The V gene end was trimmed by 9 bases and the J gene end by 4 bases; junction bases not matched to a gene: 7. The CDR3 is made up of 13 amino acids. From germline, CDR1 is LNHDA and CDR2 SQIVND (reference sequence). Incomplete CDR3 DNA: TGTGCCAGCGGGACTAGTCCTGGAGAGACC. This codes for CASGTSPGET. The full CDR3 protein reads CASGTSPGETQYF.

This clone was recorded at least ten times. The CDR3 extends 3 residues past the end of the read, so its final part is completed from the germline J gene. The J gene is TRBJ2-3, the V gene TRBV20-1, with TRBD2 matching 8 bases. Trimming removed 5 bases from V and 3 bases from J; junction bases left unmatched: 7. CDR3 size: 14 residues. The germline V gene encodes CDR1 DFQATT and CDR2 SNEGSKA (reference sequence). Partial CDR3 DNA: TGCAGTGCTCTGAGCGGGAGTACGACAGATACG. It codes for CSALSGSTTDT. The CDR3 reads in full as CSALSGSTTDTQYF.

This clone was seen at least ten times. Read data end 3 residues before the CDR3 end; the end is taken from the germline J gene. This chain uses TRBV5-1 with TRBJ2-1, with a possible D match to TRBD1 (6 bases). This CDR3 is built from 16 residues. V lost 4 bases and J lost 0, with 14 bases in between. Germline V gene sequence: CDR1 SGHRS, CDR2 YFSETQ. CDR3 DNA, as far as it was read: TGCGCCAGCAGCCCAATACCGGACAGCTCCTACAATGAG. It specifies CASSPIPDSSYNE. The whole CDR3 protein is CASSPIPDSSYNEQFF.

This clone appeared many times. Incomplete CDR3 DNA: TGCGCCAGCAGCTTGGAATCAGGGTACGGCGGGGAG. Encoded protein: CASSLESGYGGE. The entire CDR3 reads CASSLESGYGGELFF. The chain employs TRBV5-1 and TRBJ2-2; D possibly corresponds to TRBD1 (5 bases). The read ends 3 residues shy of where the CDR3 ends; the end is completed using the germline J gene. CDR3 length: 15 residues. Germline CDR1 reads SGHRS; CDR2 reads YFSETQ. Trimming removed 0 bases from V and 7 bases from J, with 13 bases in between.

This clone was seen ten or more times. CDR3 DNA, as far as it was read: TGTGCCATCAGTCAGACAGTCTCTGGGGCCAACGTA. Translating gives CAISQTVSGANV. The whole CDR3 is CAISQTVSGANVLFF. The chain is built from TRBV10-3 and TRBJ1-4; D might be TRBD1 (5 bases). Coverage ceases 3 residues before the CDR3 finishes, and the germline J gene fills in the end. CDR1 and CDR2 (germline): ENHRY, SYGVKD. The CDR3 has 15 residues.

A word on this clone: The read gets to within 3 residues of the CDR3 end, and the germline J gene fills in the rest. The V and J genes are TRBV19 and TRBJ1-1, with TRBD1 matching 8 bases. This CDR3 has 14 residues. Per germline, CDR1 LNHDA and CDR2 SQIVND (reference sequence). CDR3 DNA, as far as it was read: TGTGCCAGTAGTTCCCGTCGGGACAGGTTGGGA. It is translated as CASSSRRDRLG. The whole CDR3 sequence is CASSSRRDRLGAFF. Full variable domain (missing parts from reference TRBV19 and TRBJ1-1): DGGITQSPKYLFRKEGQNVTLSCEQNLNHDAMYWYRQDPGQGLRLIYYSQIVNDFQKGDIAEGYSVSREKKESFPLTVTSAQKNPTAFYLCASSSRRDRLGAFFGQGTRLTVV.

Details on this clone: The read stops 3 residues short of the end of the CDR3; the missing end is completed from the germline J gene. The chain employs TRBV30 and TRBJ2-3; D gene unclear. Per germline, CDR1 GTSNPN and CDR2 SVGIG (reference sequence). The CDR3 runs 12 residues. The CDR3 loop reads CAWSVLSETQYF. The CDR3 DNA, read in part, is TGTGCCTGGAGTGTACTTAGTGAGACG.

This chain's CDR3 is CAWSVQGAREKLFF. The DNA read from the CDR3 is TGTGCCTGGAGTGTCCAGGGGGCGCGTGAAAAG. The rearrangement joins TRBV30 to TRBJ2-2; 8 bases are a match to TRBD1. Read coverage stops 3 residues before the CDR3 terminus; the germline J gene supplies the remainder. Per germline, CDR1 GTSNPN and CDR2 SVGIG (reference sequence). The CDR3 spans 14 residues.

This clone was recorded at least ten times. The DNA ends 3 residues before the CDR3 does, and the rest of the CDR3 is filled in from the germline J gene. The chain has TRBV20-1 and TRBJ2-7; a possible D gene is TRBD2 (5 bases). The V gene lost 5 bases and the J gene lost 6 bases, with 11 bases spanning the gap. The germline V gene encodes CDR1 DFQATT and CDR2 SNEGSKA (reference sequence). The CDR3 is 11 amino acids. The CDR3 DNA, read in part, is TGCAGTGCTGTACTAGTGCCCGAG. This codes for CSAVLVPE. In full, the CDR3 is CSAVLVPEQYF.

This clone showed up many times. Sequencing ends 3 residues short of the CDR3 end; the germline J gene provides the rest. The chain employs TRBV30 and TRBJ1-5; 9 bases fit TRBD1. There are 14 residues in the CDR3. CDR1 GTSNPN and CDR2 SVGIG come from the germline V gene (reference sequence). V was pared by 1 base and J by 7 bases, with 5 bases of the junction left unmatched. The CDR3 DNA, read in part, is TGTGCCTGGAGTGGGGACAGGGCGGGACAGCCC. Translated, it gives CAWSGDRAGQP. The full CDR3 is CAWSGDRAGQPQHF.

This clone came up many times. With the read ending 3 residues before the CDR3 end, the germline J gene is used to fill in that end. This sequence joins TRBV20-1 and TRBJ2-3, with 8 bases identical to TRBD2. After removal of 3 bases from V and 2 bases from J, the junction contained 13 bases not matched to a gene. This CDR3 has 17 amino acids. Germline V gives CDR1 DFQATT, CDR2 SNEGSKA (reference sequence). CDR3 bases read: TGCAGTGCTAGGCCACCCCCCCTAGCGGGTCACACAGATACG. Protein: CSARPPPLAGHTDT. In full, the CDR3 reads CSARPPPLAGHTDTQYF.

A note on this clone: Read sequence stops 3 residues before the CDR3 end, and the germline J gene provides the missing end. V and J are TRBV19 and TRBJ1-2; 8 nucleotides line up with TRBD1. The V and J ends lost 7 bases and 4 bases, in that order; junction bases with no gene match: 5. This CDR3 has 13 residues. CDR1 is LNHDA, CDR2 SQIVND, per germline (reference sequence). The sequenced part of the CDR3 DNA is TGTGCCAGTACTGGGACAGGAGTCTATGGC. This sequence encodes CASTGTGVYG. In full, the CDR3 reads CASTGTGVYGYTF. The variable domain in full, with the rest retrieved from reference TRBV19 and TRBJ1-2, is DGGITQSPKYLFRKEGQNVTLSCEQNLNHDAMYWYRQDPGQGLRLIYYSQIVNDFQKGDIAEGYSVSREKKESFPLTVTSAQKNPTAFYLCASTGTGVYGYTFGSGTRLTVV.

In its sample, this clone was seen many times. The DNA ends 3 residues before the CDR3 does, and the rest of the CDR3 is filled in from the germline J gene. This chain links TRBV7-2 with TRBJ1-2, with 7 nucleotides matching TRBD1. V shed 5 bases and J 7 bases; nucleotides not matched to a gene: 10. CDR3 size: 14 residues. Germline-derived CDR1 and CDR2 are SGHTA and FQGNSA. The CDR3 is CASSAGTTGVGYTF. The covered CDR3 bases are TGTGCCAGCAGCGCGGGAACTACAGGGGTTGGC.

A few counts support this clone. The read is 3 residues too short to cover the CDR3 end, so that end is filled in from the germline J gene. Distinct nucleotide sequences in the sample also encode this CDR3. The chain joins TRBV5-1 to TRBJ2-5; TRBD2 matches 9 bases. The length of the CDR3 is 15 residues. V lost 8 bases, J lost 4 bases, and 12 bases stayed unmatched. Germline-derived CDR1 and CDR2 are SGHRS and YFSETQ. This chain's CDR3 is CASSAALAGPETQYF. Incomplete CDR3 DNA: TGCGCCAGTAGCGCTGCCCTAGCGGGGCCAGAGACC.

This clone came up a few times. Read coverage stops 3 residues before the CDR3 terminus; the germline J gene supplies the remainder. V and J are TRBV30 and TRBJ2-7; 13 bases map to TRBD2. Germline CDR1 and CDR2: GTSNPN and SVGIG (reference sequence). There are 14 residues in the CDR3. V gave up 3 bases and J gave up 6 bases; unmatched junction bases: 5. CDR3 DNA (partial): TGTGCCTGGAGACTAGCGGGAGGGCGGCGCGAG. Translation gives CAWRLAGGRRE. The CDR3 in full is CAWRLAGGRREQYF. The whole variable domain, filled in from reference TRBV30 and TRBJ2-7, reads SQTIHQWPATLVQPVGSPLSLECTVEGTSNPNLYWYRQAAGRGLQLLFYSVGIGQISSEVPQNLSASRPQDRQFILSSKKLLLSDSGFYLCAWRLAGGRREQYFGPGTRLTVT.

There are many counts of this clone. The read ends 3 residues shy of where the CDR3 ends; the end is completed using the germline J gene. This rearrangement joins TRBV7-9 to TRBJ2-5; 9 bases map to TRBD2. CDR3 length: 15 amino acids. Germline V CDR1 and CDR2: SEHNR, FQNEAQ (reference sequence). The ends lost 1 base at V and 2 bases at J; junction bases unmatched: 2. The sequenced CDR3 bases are TGTGCCAGCAGCTTAGTTGCGGGAGGGCAAGAGACC. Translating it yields CASSLVAGGQET. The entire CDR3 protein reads CASSLVAGGQETQYF.

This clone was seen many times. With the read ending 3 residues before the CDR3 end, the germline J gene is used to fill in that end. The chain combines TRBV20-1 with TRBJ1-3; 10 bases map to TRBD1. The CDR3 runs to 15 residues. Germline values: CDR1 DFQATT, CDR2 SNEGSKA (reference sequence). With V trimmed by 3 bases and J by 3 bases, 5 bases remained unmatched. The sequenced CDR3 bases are TGCAGTGCTAGGGGGACAGGGGAAGGTGGAAACACC. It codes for CSARGTGEGGNT. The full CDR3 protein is CSARGTGEGGNTIYF.

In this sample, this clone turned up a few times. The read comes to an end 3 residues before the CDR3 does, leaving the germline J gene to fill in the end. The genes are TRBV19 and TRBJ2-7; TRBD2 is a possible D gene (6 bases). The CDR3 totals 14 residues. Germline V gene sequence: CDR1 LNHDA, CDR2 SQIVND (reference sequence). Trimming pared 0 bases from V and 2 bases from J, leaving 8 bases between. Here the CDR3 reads CASSIEPGAYEQYF. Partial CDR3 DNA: TGTGCCAGTAGTATAGAGCCGGGGGCCTACGAG. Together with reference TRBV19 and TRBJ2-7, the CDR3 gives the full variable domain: DGGITQSPKYLFRKEGQNVTLSCEQNLNHDAMYWYRQDPGQGLRLIYYSQIVNDFQKGDIAEGYSVSREKKESFPLTVTSAQKNPTAFYLCASSIEPGAYEQYFGPGTRLTVT.

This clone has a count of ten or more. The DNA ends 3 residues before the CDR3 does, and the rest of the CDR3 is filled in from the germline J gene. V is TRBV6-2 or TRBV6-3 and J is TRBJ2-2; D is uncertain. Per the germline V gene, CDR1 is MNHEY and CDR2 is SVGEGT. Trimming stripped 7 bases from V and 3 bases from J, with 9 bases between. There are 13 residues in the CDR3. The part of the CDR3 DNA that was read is TGTGCCAGCACCCTAGATTACACCGGGGAG. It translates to CASTLDYTGE. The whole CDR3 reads CASTLDYTGELFF.

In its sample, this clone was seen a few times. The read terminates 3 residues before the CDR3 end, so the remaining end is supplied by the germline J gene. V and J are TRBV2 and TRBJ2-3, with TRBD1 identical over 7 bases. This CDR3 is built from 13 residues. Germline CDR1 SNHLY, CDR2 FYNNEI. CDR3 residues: CASSRDSQETQYF. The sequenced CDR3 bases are TGTGCCAGCAGCCGGGACAGTCAAGAGACG.

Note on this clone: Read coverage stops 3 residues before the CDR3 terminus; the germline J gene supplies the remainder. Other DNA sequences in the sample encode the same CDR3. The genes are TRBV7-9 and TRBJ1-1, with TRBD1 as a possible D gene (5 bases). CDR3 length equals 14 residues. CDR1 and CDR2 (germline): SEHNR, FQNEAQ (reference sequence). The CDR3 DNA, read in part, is TGTGCCAGCAGCATCGGACTAGGACAAGAGACC. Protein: CASSIGLGQET. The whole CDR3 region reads CASSIGLGQETAFF.

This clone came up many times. The sequenced part of the CDR3 DNA is TGTGCCTGGAGTCAGGGGTACGAG. This encodes CAWSQGYE. The whole CDR3 sequence is CAWSQGYEQYF. The rearrangement joins TRBV30 to TRBJ2-7, with D perhaps matching TRBD1 (6 bases). The read finishes 3 residues shy of the CDR3 end, and the germline J gene is used to complete it. Germline V CDR1 and CDR2: GTSNPN, SVGIG (reference sequence). The CDR3 runs 11 residues. Trimming left V 2 bases short and J 4 bases short, with 6 bases between.